One and the same sample provided the 32 T cell receptor beta chains below, sequenced in a study of blood T cells in healthy people across ages (dated by TCRdb to 2015 to 2017). Libraries were prepared through 5' RACE. Instrument on record: Illumina HiSeq 2500. A second PCR of about 6 to 11 cycles was run with a J-beta primer mix and a sample-barcoded 5' primer. TCRdb reworked the public reads: Q25 trimming with fastp, MiXCR clone assembly, productive beta chains retained. Entries that share a CDR3 protein sequence are merged under the most common genes and DNA. This sample has about 800,000 distinct CDR3 sequences in its table, and roughly 25% of those were observed once. The ten largest clones add up to 3% to 4% of the sample. The sample also formed part of further work on T cells of mothers and their children.

Sequencing was performed on blood. The source is a boy between 10 and 17 years old in good health.

V gene TRBV6-1 combines with J gene TRBJ1-1; no clear D gene. Germline assignment: CDR1 MNHNS and CDR2 SASEGT. The CDR3 loop spans 12 amino acids. The ends were cut back, 5 bases at V and 4 bases at J, with 8 bases in the middle. CDR3 protein: CASSYGITEAFF. The CDR3 region has the DNA TGTGCCAGCAGTTATGGGATCACTGAAGCTTTCTTT.

This rearrangement joins TRBV29-1 to TRBJ1-3; D is unclear. Germline V gives CDR1 SQVTM, CDR2 ANQGSEA. This CDR3 has 14 residues. V was pared by 4 bases and J by 3 bases, with 13 bases between. DNA for the CDR3: TGCAGCGTTGTCATCCCACGGGGTGGAAACACCATATATTTT. Translated: CSVVIPRGGNTIYF.

This clonotype was counted only a few times. The rearrangement joins TRBV4-3 to TRBJ2-5; 9 bases agree with TRBD1. The end of the DNA is better explained by TRBJ2-1, so the J call may be wrong. Germline V lookup: CDR1 LGHNA, CDR2 YSLEER. This CDR3 region has 15 residues. CDR3 sequence (DNA): TGCGCCAGCAGCGGATGGGACAGGGATGGCAATGAGCAGTTCTTC. It is translated as CASSGWDRDGNEQFF.

The genes are TRBV6-5 and TRBJ2-4; weak D call: TRBD2 (5 bases). The V gene lost 0 bases and the J gene lost 3 bases, with 9 bases spanning the gap. CDR1 is MNHEY, CDR2 SVGAGI, per germline. This CDR3 spans 15 amino acids. The CDR3, as DNA: TGTGCCAGCAGTTACTCGACGGGGATCAAAAACATTCAGTACTTC. This translates into CASSYSTGIKNIQYF.

CDR3 sequence: CATSRDPVEQFF. The CDR3 DNA follows: TGTGCCACCAGCAGAGATCCGGTGGAGCAGTTCTTC. This chain uses TRBV15 with TRBJ2-1; D not resolved. This CDR3 comprises 12 residues. The V gene lost 0 bases and the J gene lost 10 bases, with 7 bases spanning the gap. Germline V gene data show CDR1 as LNHNV and CDR2 as YYDKDF (reference sequence).

In this sample, this clonotype turned up a few times. V is TRBV27 and J is TRBJ2-5, with TRBD2 as a possible D gene (5 bases). The J call may be faulty, since TRBJ2-7 better matches the DNA end. This CDR3 contains 15 residues. Germline V CDR1 and CDR2: MNHEY, SMNVEV (reference sequence). The CDR3 coding sequence is TGTGCCAGCAGTGGAAGCGTGAGCGGCGACTACGAGCAGTACTTC. This gives the protein CASSGSVSGDYEQYF.

Many counts were recorded for this clonotype. The CDR3 sequence is CASSFGPYNEQFF. The CDR3 DNA sequence: TGTGCCAGCAGTTTCGGGCCGTACAATGAGCAGTTCTTC. The chain employs TRBV27 and TRBJ2-1; D not resolved. V shed 3 bases and J shed 4 bases, with 7 bases lying between them. The length of the CDR3 is 13 residues. From germline, CDR1 is MNHEY and CDR2 SMNVEV (reference sequence).

This clonotype was found a few times. This rearrangement joins TRBV7-3 to TRBJ2-5, with TRBD1 identical over 8 bases. Matching the DNA end better, TRBJ2-1 makes the J call doubtful. Per germline, CDR1 SGHTA and CDR2 FQGTGA. The length of the CDR3 is 15 residues. The DNA of the CDR3 is TGTGCCAGCAGTCCGACAGGGGCATCCAACAATGAGCAGTTCTTC. Protein product: CASSPTGASNNEQFF.

The chain joins TRBV12-3 or TRBV12-4 to TRBJ1-5; D gene unclear. This CDR3 has 15 amino acids. Trimming took 6 bases from V and 5 from J, leaving 17 bases between them. CDR3 sequence reads: CASSSPADLYQPQHF. CDR3 coding DNA: TGTGCCAGCAGCTCCCCCGCGGACCTCTATCAGCCCCAGCATTTT.

V is TRBV6-1 and J is TRBJ2-1; D is possibly TRBD2 (6 bases). The CDR3 extends over 16 amino acids. V shed 3 bases and J shed 3 bases, with 15 bases lying between them. Germline V CDR1 and CDR2: MNHNS, SASEGT. CDR3 nucleotide sequence: TGTGCCAGCAGTGACGAAGGGACTGGCAACTACAATGAGCAGTTCTTC. The encoded protein is CASSDEGTGNYNEQFF.

This chain uses TRBV3-1 with TRBJ2-5, with D possibly being TRBD2 (7 bases). Gene TRBJ2-1 matches the end of the DNA better, so the J call may be wrong. CDR3 length: 11 residues. Germline CDR1 LGHDT, CDR2 YNNKEL (reference sequence). CDR3 nucleotides: TGTGCCAGCTACAGGGAGGGTGAGCAGTTCTTC. As protein: CASYREGEQFF.

The rearrangement joins TRBV7-2 to TRBJ1-1, with D maybe TRBD1 (6 bases). The CDR3 extends over 13 amino acids. Trimming shortened V by 11 bases and J by 4 bases, and 17 bases separated the two germline ends. CDR1 is SGHTA and CDR2 is FQGNSA in the germline V gene. The chain's CDR3 is CAGRKGVGTEAFF. CDR3 DNA: TGTGCCGGACGAAAGGGGGTAGGCACTGAAGCTTTCTTT.

This clonotype was found a few times. This sequence joins TRBV18 and TRBJ2-1; the D gene is possibly TRBD1 (6 bases). Germline CDR1 KGHSH, CDR2 LQKENI. Between the trimmed V and J ends, which lost 2 bases and 5 bases, there was a span of 13 bases. CDR3 size: 15 residues. The CDR3 bases are TGTGCCAGCTCACCAGGCCAGGGGATCGACAATGAGCAGTTCTTC. Protein: CASSPGQGIDNEQFF.

This chain uses TRBV20-1 with TRBJ2-1; no definite D call. This CDR3 is built from 11 residues. Germline values: CDR1 DFQATT, CDR2 SNEGSKA (reference sequence). The V end lost 1 base, the J end lost 8 bases, and 6 bases lay between the germline ends. CDR3 in DNA: TGCAGTGCTAGAGTTGTCCATGAGCAGTTCTTC. The encoded protein is CSARVVHEQFF.

The V and J genes are TRBV12-3 or TRBV12-4 and TRBJ1-4; D is perhaps TRBD1 (6 bases). V lost 1 base to trimming and J lost 4 bases, with 10 bases between them. This CDR3 is 15 amino acids long. CDR3 coding DNA: TGTGCCAGCAGTTTAGGCGACAGGTATAATGAAAAACTGTTTTTT. Translation: CASSLGDRYNEKLFF.

The chain uses TRBV29-1 and TRBJ2-3; D is uncertain. Looked up from germline, CDR1 is SQVTM and CDR2 is ANQGSEA. The germline V and J ends were trimmed by 6 bases and 6 bases, with 19 bases remaining between them. This CDR3 is built from 14 residues. The CDR3 bases are TGCAGCGTAGACGCGTACGACACAAGCGATACGCAGTATTTT. This encodes CSVDAYDTSDTQYF.

The chain uses TRBV7-9 and TRBJ2-7; D gene unclear. The CDR3 covers 15 residues. V dropped 1 base and J dropped 0 bases, with 10 bases sitting between them. The germline gives CDR1 SEHNR, CDR2 FQNEAQ (reference sequence). CDR3 amino acids: CASSLGASSSYEQYF. As DNA, the CDR3 is TGTGCCAGCAGCTTAGGTGCAAGCAGCTCCTACGAGCAGTACTTC.

This clonotype appeared a few times. The CDR3 bases are TGTGCCAGCAGCCCAAAGCCGGACGGGACCTACGAGCAGTACTTC. The encoded protein is CASSPKPDGTYEQYF. The J gene is TRBJ2-7, the V gene TRBV9; D is possibly TRBD2 (5 bases). With 4 bases removed from V and 2 bases from J, the gap between germline ends came to 16 bases. The CDR3 spans 15 residues. Germline values: CDR1 SGDLS, CDR2 YYNGEE.

The chain carries TRBV18 and TRBJ2-5; the D gene is possibly TRBD2 (6 bases). The CDR3 is 15 amino acids. Trimming removed 5 bases from V and 2 bases from J, with 15 bases in between. The germline V gene encodes CDR1 KGHSH and CDR2 LQKENI. The CDR3 loop reads CASSNWRGNQETQYF. The CDR3 DNA reads as TGTGCCAGCTCAAATTGGCGGGGTAATCAAGAGACCCAGTACTTC.

This clonotype was counted only a few times. This chain connects TRBV12-3 or TRBV12-4 to TRBJ2-1; 11 bases fit TRBD2. The CDR3 extends over 18 amino acids. The J segment lost 4 bases and the V segment lost 5 bases, leaving 13 bases of the junction unmatched. DNA of the CDR3: TGTGCCAGCAGTCCGGGGGGGACTAGCGGATCTTTATACAATGAGCAGTTCTTC. Protein sequence: CASSPGGTSGSLYNEQFF.

V gene TRBV4-3 combines with J gene TRBJ1-1; 8 positions agree with TRBD1. The CDR3 consists of 15 residues. The J segment lost 6 bases and the V segment lost 0 bases, leaving 6 bases of the junction unmatched. Germline V gene sequence: CDR1 LGHNA, CDR2 YSLEER. Here the CDR3 DNA reads TGCGCCAGCAGCCAAGATCGTACAGGGGGTCCTGAAGCTTTCTTT. This codes for CASSQDRTGGPEAFF.

Written as DNA, the CDR3 is TGTGCCAGCAGGGTGAACCCAAGGGGTGAGCAGTTCTTC. Protein product: CASRVNPRGEQFF. This chain links TRBV2 with TRBJ2-1; D may be TRBD1 (5 bases). The germline gives CDR1 SNHLY, CDR2 FYNNEI. The CDR3 length is 13 residues. Trimming shortened V by 6 bases and J by 9 bases, and 15 bases separated the two germline ends.

This clonotype was picked up many times. The genes are TRBV7-3 and TRBJ2-5; D uncertain. This CDR3 comprises 13 residues. Germline CDR1 reads SGHTA; CDR2 reads FQGTGA. Trimming left V 2 bases short and J 5 bases short, with 9 bases between. DNA for the CDR3: TGTGCCAGCAGCTTAGGAAAAGGGGAGACCCAGTACTTC. It specifies CASSLGKGETQYF.

This clonotype was observed a few times. This chain joins TRBV6-2 or TRBV6-3 and TRBJ2-7, with 9 nucleotides matching TRBD1. V trimming: 7 bases; J trimming: 2 bases; junction bases outside the gene matches: 12. This CDR3 has 16 amino acids. Germline lookup yields CDR1 MNHEY and CDR2 SVGEGT. The CDR3 loop reads CASTITGTGSPYEQYF. CDR3 coding DNA: TGTGCCAGCACCATAACCGGGACAGGGAGTCCCTACGAGCAGTACTTC.

CDR3 DNA sequence: TGCAGTGCTAGAGTAGCCAGGCTTAACCAAGAGACCCAGTACTTC. Protein: CSARVARLNQETQYF. The chain employs TRBV20-1 and TRBJ2-5; D is unresolved. The V gene's germline CDR1 is DFQATT and CDR2 SNEGSKA (reference sequence). The V end lost 1 base, the J end lost 0 bases, and 12 bases lay between the germline ends. The CDR3 length is 15 residues.

This clonotype was seen a single time. The chain uses TRBV5-1 and TRBJ1-4; D is unresolved. CDR3 length equals 13 residues. Germline V CDR1 and CDR2: SGHRS, YFSETQ. Trimming left V 1 base short and J 6 bases short, with 7 bases between. The DNA of the CDR3 is TGCGCCAGCAGCTTGCAGCAAGATGAAAAACTGTTTTTT. Its protein is CASSLQQDEKLFF. Filled out from reference TRBV5-1 and TRBJ1-4, the complete variable domain reads KAGVTQTPRYLIKTRGQQVTLSCSPISGHRSVSWYQQTPGQGLQFLFEYFSETQRNKGNFPGRFSGRQFSNSRSEMNVSTLELGDSALYLCASSLQQDEKLFFGSGTQLSVL.

V is TRBV2 and J is TRBJ1-1; a possible D gene is TRBD1 (5 bases). Per germline, CDR1 SNHLY and CDR2 FYNNEI. Trimming took off 3 bases at V and 3 bases at J, with 14 bases between the two ends. The CDR3 is 15 residues long. The CDR3 DNA reads TGTGCCAGCAGTGACTGGGCCGGGGGTGACACTGAAGCTTTCTTT. Translated, it gives CASSDWAGGDTEAFF. Looking up the rest from reference TRBV2 and TRBJ1-1 gives the full variable domain: EPEVTQTPSHQVTQMGQEVILRCVPISNHLYFYWYRQILGQKVEFLVSFYNNEISEKSEIFDDQFSVERPDGSNFTLKIRSTKLEDSAMYFCASSDWAGGDTEAFFGQGTRLTVV.

This chain joins TRBV6-2 or TRBV6-3 and TRBJ2-5, with D possibly TRBD2 on 6 matching bases. The end of the DNA aligns better with TRBJ2-7, so the J call may be wrong. The CDR3 has 13 amino acids. CDR1 is MNHEY and CDR2 is SVGEGT in the germline V gene. DNA for the CDR3: TGTGCCAGCAGTTTCCCCGGGGGTCACGAGCAGTACTTC. Its protein is CASSFPGGHEQYF.

This clonotype was counted only a few times. CDR3 in amino acids: CASSPSGLFGELFF. CDR3 DNA: TGTGCCAGCAGCCCGAGCGGGCTCTTCGGGGAGCTGTTTTTT. The chain is built from TRBV14 and TRBJ2-2; tentative D call: TRBD2 (6 bases). Deletions cut 4 bases from V and 7 bases from J, with 13 bases between. The CDR3 length is 14 residues. CDR1 is SGHDN and CDR2 is FVKESK in the germline V gene.

V usage is TRBV7-2 and J usage is TRBJ2-5; 12 bases align to TRBD2. This CDR3 has 15 amino acids. CDR1 and CDR2 from the germline V gene are SGHTA and FQGNSA. Trimming cost V 2 bases and J 5 bases; bases outside gene matches: 3. CDR3 sequence (DNA): TGTGCCAGCAGCTTATGGCTAGCGGGAGGGGAGACCCAGTACTTC. Translating gives CASSLWLAGGETQYF. The whole variable domain, remainder taken from reference TRBV7-2 and TRBJ2-5, is GAGVSQSPSNKVTEKGKDVELRCDPISGHTALYWYRQSLGQGLEFLIYFQGNSAPDKSGLPSDRFSAERTGGSVSTLTIQRTQQEDSAVYLCASSLWLAGGETQYFGPGTRLLVL.

The V gene is TRBV11-2, the J gene TRBJ2-6; D perhaps matches TRBD2 (6 bases). The CDR3 has 14 amino acids. V was cut by 11 bases and J by 0 bases, with 11 bases left in between. The germline V gene encodes CDR1 SGHAT and CDR2 FQNNGV. CDR3 region: CAPGGDSGANVLTF. DNA of the CDR3: TGTGCCCCAGGAGGGGACTCTGGGGCCAACGTCCTGACTTTC.

In its sample, this clonotype was seen a few times. The V gene is TRBV27, the J gene TRBJ2-1, with D unclear. The end of the DNA is better explained by TRBJ2-7, so the J call may be wrong. The CDR3 runs 16 residues. CDR1 MNHEY and CDR2 SMNVEV come from the germline V gene (reference sequence). The DNA for the CDR3 is TGTGCCAGCAGCAAAAGGGTATCTGGGCGTGGGGACGAGCAGTACTTC. Translated: CASSKRVSGRGDEQYF.